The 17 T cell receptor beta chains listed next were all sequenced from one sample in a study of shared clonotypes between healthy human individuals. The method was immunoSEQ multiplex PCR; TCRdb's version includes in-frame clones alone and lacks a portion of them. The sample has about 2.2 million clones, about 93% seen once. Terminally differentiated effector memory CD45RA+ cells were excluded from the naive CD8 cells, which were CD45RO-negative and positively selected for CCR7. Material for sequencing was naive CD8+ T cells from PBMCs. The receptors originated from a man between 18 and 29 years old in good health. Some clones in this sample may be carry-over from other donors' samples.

The CDR3 is CASSLEVGTSGTGEQFF. In nucleotides, the CDR3 is TGTGCCAGCAGCTTAGAAGTAGGGACTAGCGGGACCGGTGAGCAGTTCTTC. The chain couples TRBV7-3 to TRBJ2-1, with 13 positions matching TRBD2. After removal of 2 bases from V and 9 bases from J, the junction contained 10 bases not matched to a gene. This CDR3 spans 17 amino acids. The germline V gene encodes CDR1 SGHTA and CDR2 FQGTGA.

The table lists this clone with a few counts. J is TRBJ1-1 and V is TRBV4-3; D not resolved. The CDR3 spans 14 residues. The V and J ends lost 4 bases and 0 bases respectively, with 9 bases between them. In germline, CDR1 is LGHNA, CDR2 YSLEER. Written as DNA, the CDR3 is TGCGCCAGCAGCCCTCGGGGAGTGAACACTGAAGCTTTCTTT. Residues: CASSPRGVNTEAFF.

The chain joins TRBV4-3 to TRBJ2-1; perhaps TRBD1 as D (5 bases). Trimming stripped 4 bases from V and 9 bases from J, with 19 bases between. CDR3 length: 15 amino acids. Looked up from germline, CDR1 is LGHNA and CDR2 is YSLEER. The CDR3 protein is CASSRQWASLGEQFF. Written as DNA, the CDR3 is TGCGCCAGCAGCCGACAGTGGGCTAGTTTGGGTGAGCAGTTCTTC.

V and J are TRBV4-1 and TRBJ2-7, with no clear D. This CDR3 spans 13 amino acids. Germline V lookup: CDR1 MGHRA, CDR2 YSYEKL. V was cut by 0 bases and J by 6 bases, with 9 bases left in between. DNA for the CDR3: TGCGCCAGCAGCCAAGATATAGAAGTCGAGCAGTACTTC. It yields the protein CASSQDIEVEQYF.

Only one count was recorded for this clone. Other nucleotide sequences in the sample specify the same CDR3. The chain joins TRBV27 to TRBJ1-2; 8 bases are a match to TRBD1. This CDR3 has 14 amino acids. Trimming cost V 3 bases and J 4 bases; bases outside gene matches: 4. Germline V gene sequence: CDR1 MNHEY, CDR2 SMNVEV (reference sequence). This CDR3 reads CASSFTGGGYGYTF. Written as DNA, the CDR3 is TGTGCCAGCAGTTTTACAGGGGGAGGCTATGGCTACACCTTC.

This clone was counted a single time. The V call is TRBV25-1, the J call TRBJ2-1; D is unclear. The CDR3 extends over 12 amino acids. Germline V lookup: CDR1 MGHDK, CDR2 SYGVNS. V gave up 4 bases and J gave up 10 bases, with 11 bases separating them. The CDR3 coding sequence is TGTGCCAGCAGTGCCCCCTTTTTGGAGCAGTTCTTC. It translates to CASSAPFLEQFF.

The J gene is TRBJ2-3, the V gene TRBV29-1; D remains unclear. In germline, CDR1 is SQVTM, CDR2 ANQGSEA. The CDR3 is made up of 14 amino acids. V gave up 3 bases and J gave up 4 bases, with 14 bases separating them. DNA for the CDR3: TGCAGCGTTGACCCGGGTTTCCTGGCAGATACGCAGTATTTT. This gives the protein CSVDPGFLADTQYF.

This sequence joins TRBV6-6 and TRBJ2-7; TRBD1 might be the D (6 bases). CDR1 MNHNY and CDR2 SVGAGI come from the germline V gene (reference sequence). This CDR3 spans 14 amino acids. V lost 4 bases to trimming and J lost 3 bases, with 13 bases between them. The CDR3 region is CASSSRTAHYEQYF. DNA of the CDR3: TGTGCCAGCAGTTCCCGGACAGCCCACTACGAGCAGTACTTC.

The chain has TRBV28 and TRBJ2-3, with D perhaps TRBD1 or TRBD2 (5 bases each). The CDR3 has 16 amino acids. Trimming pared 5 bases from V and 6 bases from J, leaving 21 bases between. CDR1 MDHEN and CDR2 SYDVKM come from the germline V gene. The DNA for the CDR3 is TGTGCCAGCAGTGTACCGGGACCTGTCGACATCGATACGCAGTATTTT. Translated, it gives CASSVPGPVDIDTQYF.

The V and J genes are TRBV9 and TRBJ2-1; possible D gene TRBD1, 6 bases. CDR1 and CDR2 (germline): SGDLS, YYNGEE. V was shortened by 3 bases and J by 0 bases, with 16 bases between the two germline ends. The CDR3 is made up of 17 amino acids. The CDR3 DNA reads TGTGCCAGCAGCGCCGAATGGCAGGGGCCCTCCTACAATGAGCAGTTCTTC. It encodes CASSAEWQGPSYNEQFF.

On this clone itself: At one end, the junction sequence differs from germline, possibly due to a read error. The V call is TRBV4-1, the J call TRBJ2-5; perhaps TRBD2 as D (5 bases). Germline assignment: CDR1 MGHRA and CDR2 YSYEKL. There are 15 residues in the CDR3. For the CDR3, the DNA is TGCGCCAGCAGTCAAGGTCGGGGTTTGGGGGAGACCCAGTACTTC. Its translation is CASSQGRGLGETQYF.

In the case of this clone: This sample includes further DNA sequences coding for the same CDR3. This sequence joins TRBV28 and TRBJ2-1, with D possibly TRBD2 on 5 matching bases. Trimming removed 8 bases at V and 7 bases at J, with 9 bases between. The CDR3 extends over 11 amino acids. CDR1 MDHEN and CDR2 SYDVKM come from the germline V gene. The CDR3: CASSGNNEQFF. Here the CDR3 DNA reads TGTGCCAGCTCGGGGAATAATGAGCAGTTCTTC.

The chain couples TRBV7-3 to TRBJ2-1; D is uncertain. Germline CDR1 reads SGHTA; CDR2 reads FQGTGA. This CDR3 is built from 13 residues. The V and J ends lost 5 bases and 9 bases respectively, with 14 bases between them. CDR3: CASSPMYGIEQFF. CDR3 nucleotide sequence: TGTGCCAGCAGCCCGATGTATGGGATTGAGCAGTTCTTC.

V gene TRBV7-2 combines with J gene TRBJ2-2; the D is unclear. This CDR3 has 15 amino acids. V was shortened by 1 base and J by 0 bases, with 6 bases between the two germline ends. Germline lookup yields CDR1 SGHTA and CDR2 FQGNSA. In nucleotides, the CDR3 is TGTGCCAGCAGCTTAGTCCCCGCGAACACCGGGGAGCTGTTTTTT. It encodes CASSLVPANTGELFF.

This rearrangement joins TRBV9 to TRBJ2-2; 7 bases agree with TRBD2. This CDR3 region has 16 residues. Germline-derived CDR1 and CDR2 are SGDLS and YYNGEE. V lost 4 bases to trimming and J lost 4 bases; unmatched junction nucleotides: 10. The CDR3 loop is CASSSRGGGTTGELFF. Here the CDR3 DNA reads TGTGCCAGCAGCTCTCGTGGGGGGGGAACCACCGGGGAGCTGTTTTTT. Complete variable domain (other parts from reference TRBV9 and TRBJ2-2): DSGVTQTPKHLITATGQRVTLRCSPRSGDLSVYWYQQSLDQGLQFLIQYYNGEERAKGNILERFSAQQFPDLHSELNLSSLELGDSALYFCASSSRGGGTTGELFFGEGSRLTVL.

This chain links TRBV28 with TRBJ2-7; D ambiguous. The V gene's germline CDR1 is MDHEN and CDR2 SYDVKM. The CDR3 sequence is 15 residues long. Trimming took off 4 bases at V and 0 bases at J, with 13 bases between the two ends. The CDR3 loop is CASSSPREISYEQYF. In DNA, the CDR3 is TGTGCCAGCAGTTCTCCCCGCGAGATCTCCTACGAGCAGTACTTC.

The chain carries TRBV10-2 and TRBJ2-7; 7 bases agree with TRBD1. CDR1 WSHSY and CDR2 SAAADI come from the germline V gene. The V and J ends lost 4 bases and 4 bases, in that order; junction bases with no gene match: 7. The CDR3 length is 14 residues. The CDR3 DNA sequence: TGCGCCAGCAGTGGGTCAGGGGGTGGGTACGAGCAGTACTTC. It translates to CASSGSGGGYEQYF.